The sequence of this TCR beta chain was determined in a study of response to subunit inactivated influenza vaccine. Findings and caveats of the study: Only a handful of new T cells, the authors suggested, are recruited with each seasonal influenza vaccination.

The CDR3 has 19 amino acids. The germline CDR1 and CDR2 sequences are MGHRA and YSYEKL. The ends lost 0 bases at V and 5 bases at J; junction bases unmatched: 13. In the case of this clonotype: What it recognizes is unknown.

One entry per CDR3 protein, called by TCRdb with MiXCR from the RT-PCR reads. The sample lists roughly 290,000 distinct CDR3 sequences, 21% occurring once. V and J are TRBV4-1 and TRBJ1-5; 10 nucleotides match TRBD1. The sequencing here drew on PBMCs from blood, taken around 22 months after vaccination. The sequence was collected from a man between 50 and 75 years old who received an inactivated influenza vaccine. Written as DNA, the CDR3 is TGCGCCAGCAGCCAAGACACCGGGACAGGGGTCAGCAAGGATCAGCCCCAGCATTTT. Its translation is CASSQDTGTGVSKDQPQHF.